This T cell receptor beta chain was captured in a study of T cells in Graves' hyperthyroidism and ophthalmopathy. Many counts were recorded for this clonotype. Amplification of TCR beta CDR3 regions was performed using RNA transcripts as template. The study used the HTBI primer set for a first-round RT-PCR of the TCR CDR3. MiXCR was run by TCRdb on the multiplex PCR reads, yielding one entry per CDR3 protein. The sample contains approximately 640,000 distinct CDR3 sequences, 17% of which appear only once. The TCR originated in a man aged 50-60 years with Graves' hyperthyroidism. The sample taken for sequencing was blood.

CDR3 residues: CASTSPGPYNEQFF. The DNA of the CDR3 is TGTGCCAGCACTTCACCGGGTCCCTACAATGAGCAGTTCTTC. This chain joins TRBV6-2 or TRBV6-3 and TRBJ2-1; no firm D call. The ends were cut back, 7 bases at V and 2 bases at J, with 12 bases in the middle. The germline gives CDR1 MNHEY, CDR2 SVGEGT. The CDR3 consists of 14 residues.